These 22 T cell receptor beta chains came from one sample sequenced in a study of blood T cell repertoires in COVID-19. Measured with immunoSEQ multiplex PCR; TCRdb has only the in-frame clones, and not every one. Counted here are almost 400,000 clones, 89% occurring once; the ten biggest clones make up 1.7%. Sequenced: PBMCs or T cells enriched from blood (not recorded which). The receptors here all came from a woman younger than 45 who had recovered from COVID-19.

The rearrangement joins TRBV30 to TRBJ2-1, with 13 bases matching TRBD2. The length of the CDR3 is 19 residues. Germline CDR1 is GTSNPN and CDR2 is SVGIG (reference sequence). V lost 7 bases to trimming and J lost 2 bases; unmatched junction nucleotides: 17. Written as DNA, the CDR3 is TGTGCCTCCAATTCCGGGACTAGCGGGACTGGGAAAACCTACAATGAGCAGTTCTTC. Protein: CASNSGTSGTGKTYNEQFF.

This chain's CDR3 is CASSLAGFSYEQYF. In nucleotides, the CDR3 is TGCGCCAGCAGCTTGGCGGGATTCTCCTACGAGCAGTACTTC. This chain uses TRBV5-1 with TRBJ2-7; a weak D match, TRBD2 (5 bases). Trimming stripped 0 bases from V and 0 bases from J, with 7 bases between. Germline V gives CDR1 SGHRS, CDR2 YFSETQ. The CDR3 extends over 14 amino acids.

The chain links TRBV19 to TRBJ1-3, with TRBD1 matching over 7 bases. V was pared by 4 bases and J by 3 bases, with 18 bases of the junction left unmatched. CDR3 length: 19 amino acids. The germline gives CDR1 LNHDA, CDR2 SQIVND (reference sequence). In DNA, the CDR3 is TGTGCCAGTAGTACTCATACCGGACGAGGGGGCATCGGTGGAAACACCATATATTTT. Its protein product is CASSTHTGRGGIGGNTIYF.

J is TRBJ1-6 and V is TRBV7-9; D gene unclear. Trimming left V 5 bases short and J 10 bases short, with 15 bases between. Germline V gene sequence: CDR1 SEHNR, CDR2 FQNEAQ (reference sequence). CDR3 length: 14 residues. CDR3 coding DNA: TGTGCCAGCAGCCCTATCGCGGCGGGGTCACCCCTCCACTTT. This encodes CASSPIAAGSPLHF.

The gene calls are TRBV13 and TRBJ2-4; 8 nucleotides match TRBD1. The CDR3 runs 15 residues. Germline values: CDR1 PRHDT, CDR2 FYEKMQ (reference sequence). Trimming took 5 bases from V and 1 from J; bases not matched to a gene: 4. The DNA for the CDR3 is TGTGCCAGCAGCACGCAGGGGGCTGCCAAAAACATTCAGTACTTC. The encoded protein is CASSTQGAAKNIQYF.

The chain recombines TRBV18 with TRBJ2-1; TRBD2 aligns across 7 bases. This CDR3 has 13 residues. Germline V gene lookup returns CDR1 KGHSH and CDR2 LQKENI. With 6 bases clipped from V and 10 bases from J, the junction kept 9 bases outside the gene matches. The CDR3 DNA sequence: TGTGCCAGCTCCCTAGGTCTGCGGGAGGAGCAGTTCTTC. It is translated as CASSLGLREEQFF. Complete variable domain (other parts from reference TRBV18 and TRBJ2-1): NAGVMQNPRHLVRRRGQEARLRCSPMKGHSHVYWYRQLPEEGLKFMVYLQKENIIDESGMPKERFSAEFPKEGPSILRIQQVVRGDSAAYFCASSLGLREEQFFGPGTRLTVL.

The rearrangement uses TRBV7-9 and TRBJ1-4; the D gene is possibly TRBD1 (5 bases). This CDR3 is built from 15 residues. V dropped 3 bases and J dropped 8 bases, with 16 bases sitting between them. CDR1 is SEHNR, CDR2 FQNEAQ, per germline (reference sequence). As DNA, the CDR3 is TGTGCCAGCAGCTTTTCGAGACAGTTGGGCGAAAAACTGTTTTTT. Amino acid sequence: CASSFSRQLGEKLFF.

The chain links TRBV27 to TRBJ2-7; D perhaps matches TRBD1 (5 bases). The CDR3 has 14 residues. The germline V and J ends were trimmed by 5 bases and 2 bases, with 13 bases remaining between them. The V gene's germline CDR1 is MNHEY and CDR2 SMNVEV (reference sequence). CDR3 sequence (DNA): TGTGCCAGCAGTGCAAGGCAGGGTCCCTACGAGCAGTACTTC. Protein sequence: CASSARQGPYEQYF.

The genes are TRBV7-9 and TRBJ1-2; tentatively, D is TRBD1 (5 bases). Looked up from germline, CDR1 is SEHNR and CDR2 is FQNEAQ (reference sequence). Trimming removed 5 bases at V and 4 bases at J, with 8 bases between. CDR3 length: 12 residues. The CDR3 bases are TGTGCCAGCAGCCAGACAGCCTATGGCTACACCTTC. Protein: CASSQTAYGYTF. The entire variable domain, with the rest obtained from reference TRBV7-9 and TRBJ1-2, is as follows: DTGVSQNPRHKITKRGQNVTFRCDPISEHNRLYWYRQTLGQGPEFLTYFQNEAQLEKSRLLSDRFSAERPKGSFSTLEIQRTEQGDSAMYLCASSQTAYGYTFGSGTRLTVV.

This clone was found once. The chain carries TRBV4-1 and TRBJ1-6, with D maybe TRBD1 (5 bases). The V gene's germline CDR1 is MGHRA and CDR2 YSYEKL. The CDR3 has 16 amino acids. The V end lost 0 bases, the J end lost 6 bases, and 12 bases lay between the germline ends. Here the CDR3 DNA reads TGCGCCAGCAGCCAAGATTCCTACGGGGGTAATTCACCCCTCCACTTT. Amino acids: CASSQDSYGGNSPLHF.

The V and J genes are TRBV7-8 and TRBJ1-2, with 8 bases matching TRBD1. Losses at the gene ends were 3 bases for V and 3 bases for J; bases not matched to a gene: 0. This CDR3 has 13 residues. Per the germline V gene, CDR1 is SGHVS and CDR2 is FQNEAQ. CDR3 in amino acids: CASSLDRDYGYTF. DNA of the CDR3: TGTGCCAGCAGCTTGGACAGGGACTATGGCTACACCTTC.

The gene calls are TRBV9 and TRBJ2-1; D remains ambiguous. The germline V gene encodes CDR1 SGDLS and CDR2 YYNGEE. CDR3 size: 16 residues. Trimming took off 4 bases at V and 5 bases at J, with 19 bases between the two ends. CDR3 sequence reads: CASSSQDPSFDNEQFF. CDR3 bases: TGTGCCAGCAGCTCCCAGGATCCCAGTTTTGACAATGAGCAGTTCTTC.

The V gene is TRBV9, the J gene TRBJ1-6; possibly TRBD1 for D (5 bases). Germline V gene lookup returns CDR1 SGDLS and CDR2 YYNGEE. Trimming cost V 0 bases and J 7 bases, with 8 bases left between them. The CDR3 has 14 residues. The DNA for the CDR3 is TGTGCCAGCAGCGTAGCTGGGGCGAATTCACCCCTCCACTTT. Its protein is CASSVAGANSPLHF.

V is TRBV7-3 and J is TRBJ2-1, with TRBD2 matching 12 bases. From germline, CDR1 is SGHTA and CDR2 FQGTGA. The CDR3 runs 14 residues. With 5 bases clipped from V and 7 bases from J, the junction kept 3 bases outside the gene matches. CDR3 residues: CASSPGLAGNEQFF. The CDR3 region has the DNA TGTGCCAGCAGCCCTGGACTAGCGGGGAATGAGCAGTTCTTC.

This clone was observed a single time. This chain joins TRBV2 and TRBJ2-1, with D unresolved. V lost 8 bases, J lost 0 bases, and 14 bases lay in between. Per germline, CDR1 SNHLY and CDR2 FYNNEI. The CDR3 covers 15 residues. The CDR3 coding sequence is TGTGCCAGCGCCTCAATAAAACTCTCCTACAATGAGCAGTTCTTC. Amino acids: CASASIKLSYNEQFF.

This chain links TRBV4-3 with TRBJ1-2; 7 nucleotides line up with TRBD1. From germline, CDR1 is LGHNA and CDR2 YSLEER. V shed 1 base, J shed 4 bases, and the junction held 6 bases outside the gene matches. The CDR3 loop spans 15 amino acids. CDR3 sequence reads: CASSQGIDRVYGYTF. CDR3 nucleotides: TGCGCCAGCAGCCAAGGAATAGACAGGGTCTATGGCTACACCTTC.

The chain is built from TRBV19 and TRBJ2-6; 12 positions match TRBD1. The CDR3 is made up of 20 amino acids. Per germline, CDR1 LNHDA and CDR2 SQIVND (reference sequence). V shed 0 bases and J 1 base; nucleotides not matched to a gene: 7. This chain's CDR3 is CASSIDLGTGGASGANVLTF. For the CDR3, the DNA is TGTGCCAGTAGTATAGATTTGGGGACAGGGGGCGCATCTGGGGCCAACGTCCTGACTTTC.

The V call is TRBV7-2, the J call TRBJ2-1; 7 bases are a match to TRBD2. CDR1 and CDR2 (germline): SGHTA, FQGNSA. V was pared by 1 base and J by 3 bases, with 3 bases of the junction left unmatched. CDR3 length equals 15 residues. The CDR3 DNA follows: TGTGCCAGCAGCTTAGGAGCGGGGAACTACAATGAGCAGTTCTTC. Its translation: CASSLGAGNYNEQFF.

CDR3 coding DNA: TGTGCCAGCACCGATCATCTAGCGGGAGAGTCCGAGCAGTACTTC. Amino acid sequence: CASTDHLAGESEQYF. The chain carries TRBV7-8 and TRBJ2-7; 10 bases agree with TRBD2. Germline V CDR1 and CDR2: SGHVS, FQNEAQ. V gave up 7 bases and J gave up 6 bases; unmatched junction bases: 12. The CDR3 sequence is 15 residues long. The full variable domain, rest sourced from reference TRBV7-8 and TRBJ2-7, is GAGVSQSPRYKVAKRGQDVALRCDPISGHVSLFWYQQALGQGPEFLTYFQNEAQLDKSGLPSDRFFAERPEGSVSTLKIQRTQQEDSAVYLCASTDHLAGESEQYFGPGTRLTVT.

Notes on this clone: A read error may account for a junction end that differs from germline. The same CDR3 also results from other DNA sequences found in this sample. Here the CDR3 reads CASSLARSDTQYF. The CDR3 region has the DNA TGTGCCAGCAGCCTAGCTCGGAGCGATACGCAGTATTTT. The chain is built from TRBV7-2 and TRBJ2-3; tentative D call: TRBD2 (5 bases). In germline, CDR1 is SGHTA, CDR2 FQGNSA. There are 13 residues in the CDR3. The variable domain in full, completed from reference TRBV7-2 and TRBJ2-3, reads GAGVSQSPSNKVTEKGKDVELRCDPISGHTALYWYRQSLGQGLEFLIYFQGNSAPDKSGLPSDRFSAERTGGSVSTLTIQRTQQEDSAVYLCASSLARSDTQYFGPGTRLTVL.

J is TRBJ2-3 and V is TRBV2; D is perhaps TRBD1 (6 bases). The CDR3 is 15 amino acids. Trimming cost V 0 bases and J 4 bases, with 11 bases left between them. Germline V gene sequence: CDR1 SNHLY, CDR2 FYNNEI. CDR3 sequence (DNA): TGTGCCAGCAGTGAAGCTTGGGGGCTAGCAGATACGCAGTATTTT. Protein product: CASSEAWGLADTQYF.

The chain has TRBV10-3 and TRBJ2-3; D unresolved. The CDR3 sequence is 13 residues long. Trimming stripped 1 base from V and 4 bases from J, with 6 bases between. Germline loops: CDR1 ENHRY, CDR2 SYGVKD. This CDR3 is CAISEYRADTQYF. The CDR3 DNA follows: TGTGCCATCAGTGAGTATAGAGCAGATACGCAGTATTTT.